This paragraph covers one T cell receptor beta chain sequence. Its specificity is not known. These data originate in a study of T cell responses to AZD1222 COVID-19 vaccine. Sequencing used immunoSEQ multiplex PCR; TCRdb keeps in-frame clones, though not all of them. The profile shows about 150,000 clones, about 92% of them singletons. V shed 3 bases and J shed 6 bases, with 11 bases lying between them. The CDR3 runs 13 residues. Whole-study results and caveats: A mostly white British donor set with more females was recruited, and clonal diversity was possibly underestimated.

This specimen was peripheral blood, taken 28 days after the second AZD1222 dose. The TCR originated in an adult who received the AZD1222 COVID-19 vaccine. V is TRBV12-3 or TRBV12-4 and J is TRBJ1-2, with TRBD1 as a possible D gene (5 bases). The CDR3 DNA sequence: TGTGCCAGCAGTTTCGGTGGGACGCATGGCTACACCTTC. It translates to CASSFGGTHGYTF.